A selection of T cell receptor beta chains follows, all from one sample in a study of blood T cell repertoires in COVID-19. Clones were sequenced by immunoSEQ multiplex PCR, and TCRdb holds only the in-frame ones, with some missing. This sample carries about 150,000 clones, around 85% of them seen once, and the ten largest clones take approximately 0.63%. The sequenced sample was peripheral blood. These receptors originate from a man in his fifties or sixties with COVID-19, enrolled during active disease. Both conserved end residues are part of each CDR3. The D gene is left open where the match is weak. Clone size is stated in some rows and not others, as once, few, many or a class when expanded.

size,D,V,J,CDR3,DNA
-,-,TRBV19,TRBJ2-7,CASSIPRDRQYF,TGTGCCAGTAGTATTCCCAGGGATCGGCAGTACTTC
-,-,TRBV29-1,TRBJ2-7,CSVDGSGREQYF,TGCAGCGTTGATGGCAGCGGTCGCGAGCAGTACTTC
-,-,TRBV30,TRBJ2-1,CAWSVRAGTLSYNEQFF,TGTGCCTGGAGTGTACGAGCGGGGACACTTTCCTACAATGAGCAGTTCTTC
-,-,TRBV6-5,TRBJ1-3,CASSIRERSGNTIYF,TGTGCCAGCAGCATAAGGGAGCGCTCTGGAAACACCATATATTTT
-,-,TRBV4-1,TRBJ2-7,CASSQVKGTLSGSSYEQYF,TGCGCCAGCAGCCAAGTTAAAGGGACACTCTCAGGGAGCTCCTACGAGCAGTACTTC
-,-,TRBV7-2,TRBJ2-7,CASSLGGGYSYEQYF,TGTGCCAGCAGCTTAGGGGGCGGATACTCCTACGAGCAGTACTTC
-,TRBD1,TRBV11-2,TRBJ2-7,CASSLGRDRPYEQYF,TGTGCCAGCAGCTTAGGCCGGGACAGACCCTACGAGCAGTACTTC
-,-,TRBV5-1,TRBJ2-2,CASSLAALGLNTGELFF,TGCGCCAGCAGCTTGGCCGCTTTGGGCCTGAACACCGGGGAGCTGTTTTTT
-,-,TRBV19,TRBJ1-5,CASSTADQPQHF,TGTGCCAGTAGTACTGCAGATCAGCCCCAGCATTTT
-,-,TRBV7-9,TRBJ1-5,CASTPGSEQPQHF,TGTGCCAGCACCCCTGGCAGCGAACAGCCCCAGCATTTT
-,-,TRBV28,TRBJ2-7,CASRLDPLGVYEQYF,TGTGCCAGCAGACTCGACCCTCTCGGGGTCTACGAGCAGTACTTC
once,-,TRBV6-5,TRBJ1-1,CASRMDRSTEAFF,TGTGCCAGCAGGATGGACAGAAGCACTGAAGCTTTCTTT
-,-,TRBV4-1,TRBJ2-3,CASSQERRGYSTDTQYF,TGCGCCAGCAGCCAAGAAAGGAGAGGTTATAGCACAGATACGCAGTATTTT
-,-,TRBV12-3/TRBV12-4,TRBJ1-1,CASSRQPNTEAFF,TGTGCCAGCAGCAGACAGCCGAACACTGAAGCTTTCTTT
-,-,TRBV10-1,TRBJ2-7,CASKLQGDNYEQYF,TGCGCCAGCAAACTACAGGGTGACAATTACGAGCAGTACTTC
-,-,TRBV7-2,TRBJ1-4,CASSLYGVNEKLFF,TGTGCCAGCAGCTTATACGGAGTTAATGAAAAACTGTTTTTT
-,TRBD1,TRBV7-9,TRBJ1-6,CASSRGQGFYNSPLHF,TGTGCCAGCAGCCGAGGACAGGGGTTTTATAATTCACCCCTCCACTTT
-,-,TRBV7-8,TRBJ2-2,CASRGGGGNTGELFF,TGTGCCAGCAGGGGGGGCGGGGGCAACACCGGGGAGCTGTTTTTT
-,TRBD1,TRBV3-1/TRBV3-2,TRBJ1-2,CASSHGRQGDGYTF,TGTGCCAGCAGCCATGGGAGACAGGGGGATGGCTACACCTTC
-,-,TRBV7-9,TRBJ2-5,CASDSVVGDQETQYF,TGTGCCAGCGACTCCGTAGTCGGCGACCAAGAGACCCAGTACTTC
few,-,TRBV27,TRBJ1-6,CASRGMFGGHNSPLHF,TGTGCCAGCAGAGGCATGTTCGGGGGACATAATTCACCCCTCCACTTT
-,-,TRBV7-2,TRBJ2-7,CASSLADKYEQYF,TGTGCCAGCAGCTTAGCGGACAAATACGAGCAGTACTTC
-,TRBD1,TRBV4-3,TRBJ1-4,CASSQVLGTGAEKLFF,TGCGCCAGCAGCCAAGTACTCGGGACAGGGGCTGAAAAACTGTTTTTT
-,TRBD2,TRBV4-2,TRBJ2-3,CASSQAAGGDTDTQYF,TGTGCCAGCAGCCAAGCAGCGGGAGGCGACACAGATACGCAGTATTTT
-,TRBD1,TRBV29-1,TRBJ2-7,CSVYPGQGRGEQYF,TGCAGCGTATACCCGGGACAGGGGAGAGGCGAGCAGTACTTC
-,-,TRBV4-1,TRBJ1-5,CASSQLQERVWPQHF,TGCGCCAGCAGCCAACTCCAAGAGAGGGTCTGGCCCCAGCATTTT
-,-,TRBV30,TRBJ2-2,CAWSVRASVNTGELFF,TGTGCCTGGAGTGTAAGGGCTAGCGTTAACACCGGGGAGCTGTTTTTT
-,-,TRBV20-1,TRBJ1-1,CSGGLNTEAFF,TGCAGCGGGGGATTAAACACTGAAGCTTTCTTT
-,TRBD1,TRBV28,TRBJ2-7,CASSLTGGHFYEQYF,TGTGCCAGCAGTTTGACAGGGGGCCACTTCTACGAGCAGTACTTC
-,-,TRBV10-3,TRBJ2-5,CANAGTNQETQYF,TGTGCCAACGCCGGGACAAACCAAGAGACCCAGTACTTC
-,TRBD1,TRBV14,TRBJ1-3,CASSQDFRTGVSDTIYF,TGTGCCAGCAGCCAAGATTTCAGGACAGGGGTTTCGGACACCATATATTTT
-,TRBD1,TRBV5-4,TRBJ1-4,CASSSQGQTNEKLFF,TGTGCCAGCAGCTCACAGGGGCAAACTAATGAAAAACTGTTTTTT
-,-,TRBV27,TRBJ2-3,CASSLYPPRGMSTDTQYF,TGTGCCAGCAGTTTATACCCCCCCCGGGGAATGAGCACAGATACGCAGTATTTT
-,TRBD1,TRBV27,TRBJ1-5,CASSTNGQVGQPQHF,TGTGCCAGCAGTACGAACGGACAGGTGGGACAGCCCCAGCATTTT
-,-,TRBV19,TRBJ1-5,CASIKQGDQPQHF,TGTGCCAGTATTAAACAGGGAGATCAGCCCCAGCATTTT
-,TRBD1,TRBV7-2,TRBJ2-7,CASSFPPGQGREQYF,TGTGCCAGCAGTTTCCCCCCGGGACAGGGTCGCGAGCAGTACTTC
-,-,TRBV28,TRBJ1-4,CASRDSDEKLFF,TGTGCCAGCAGGGACAGCGATGAAAAACTGTTTTTT
-,TRBD1,TRBV6-1,TRBJ1-5,CASSDILDRVANQPQHF,TGTGCCAGCAGTGACATCCTGGACAGGGTGGCAAATCAGCCCCAGCATTTT
once,TRBD1,TRBV6-5,TRBJ1-2,CASRTTGGNYGYTF,TGTGCCAGCAGAACCACAGGGGGCAACTATGGCTACACCTTC
-,TRBD1,TRBV28,TRBJ2-7,CASSRDREYLTKQYF,TGTGCCAGCAGCCGTGACAGGGAGTACCTTACGAAGCAGTACTTC
-,TRBD1,TRBV6-4,TRBJ1-2,CASSEQGASSFYGYTF,TGTGCCAGCAGTGAGCAGGGGGCATCGTCTTTCTATGGCTACACCTTC
-,-,TRBV24-1,TRBJ2-1,CATSDFSLGGNEQFF,TGTGCCACCAGTGATTTCTCTCTAGGTGGCAATGAGCAGTTCTTC
-,TRBD2,TRBV19,TRBJ2-3,CASSPSGSGTDTQYF,TGTGCCAGTAGTCCTAGCGGGAGTGGCACAGATACGCAGTATTTT
-,-,TRBV18,TRBJ1-2,CASSPKGQTGEGYTF,TGTGCCAGCTCACCAAAGGGACAAACCGGGGAAGGCTACACCTTC
few,-,TRBV19,TRBJ1-6,CASSGQPNNSPLHF,TGTGCCAGTAGCGGACAGCCCAATAATTCACCCCTCCACTTT
-,TRBD1,TRBV5-1,TRBJ2-2,CASSSRTGTGFTGELFF,TGCGCCAGCAGCTCACGAACCGGGACAGGGTTCACCGGGGAGCTGTTTTTT
-,-,TRBV19,TRBJ2-7,CASRQGPGYEQYF,TGTGCCAGTAGGCAGGGCCCGGGCTACGAGCAGTACTTC
-,-,TRBV18,TRBJ1-2,CASSGARQLNYGYTF,TGTGCCAGCTCAGGAGCACGACAGCTTAACTATGGCTACACCTTC
-,TRBD1,TRBV2,TRBJ1-4,CASSDGTVSEKLFF,TGTGCCAGCAGTGACGGGACAGTGAGTGAAAAACTGTTTTTT
-,TRBD1,TRBV6-1,TRBJ1-4,CASSEVTGVREKLFF,TGTGCCAGCAGTGAAGTGACAGGGGTAAGGGAAAAACTGTTTTTT
-,-,TRBV24-1,TRBJ2-1,CATSSRGSSYNEQFF,TGTGCCACCAGTTCTAGGGGGAGCTCCTACAATGAGCAGTTCTTC
-,-,TRBV19,TRBJ2-7,CARLQDEQYF,TGTGCCAGACTACAGGACGAGCAGTACTTC
few,TRBD1,TRBV11-2,TRBJ1-5,CASRYVDRDNQPQHF,TGTGCCAGCAGGTATGTAGACAGGGACAATCAGCCCCAGCATTTT
-,-,TRBV7-9,TRBJ1-5,CASRRDGNQPQHF,TGTGCCAGCAGGCGTGACGGGAATCAGCCCCAGCATTTT
once,TRBD1,TRBV27,TRBJ2-1,CASRRNSRPGQGDREFF,TGTGCCAGCAGGCGAAACTCTAGACCGGGACAGGGTGACAGAGAATTCTTC
-,-,TRBV7-2,TRBJ1-1,CASRLGHPMNTEAFF,TGTGCCAGCAGGCTGGGCCACCCCATGAACACTGAAGCTTTCTTT
-,TRBD1,TRBV3-1/TRBV3-2,TRBJ1-2,CASSPTQGAYGYTF,TGTGCCAGCAGCCCGACACAGGGGGCTTACGGCTACACCTTC
-,TRBD2,TRBV14,TRBJ2-5,CASSQRPRGGETQYF,TGTGCCAGCAGCCAGAGACCCCGGGGGGGGGAGACCCAGTACTTC
once,-,TRBV18,TRBJ1-1,CASSGAKITEAFF,TGTGCCAGCTCAGGGGCAAAGATCACTGAAGCTTTCTTT
-,TRBD1,TRBV7-3,TRBJ2-3,CASSSSRDRGDTQYF,TGTGCCAGCAGCTCCTCCCGGGACAGGGGAGATACGCAGTATTTT